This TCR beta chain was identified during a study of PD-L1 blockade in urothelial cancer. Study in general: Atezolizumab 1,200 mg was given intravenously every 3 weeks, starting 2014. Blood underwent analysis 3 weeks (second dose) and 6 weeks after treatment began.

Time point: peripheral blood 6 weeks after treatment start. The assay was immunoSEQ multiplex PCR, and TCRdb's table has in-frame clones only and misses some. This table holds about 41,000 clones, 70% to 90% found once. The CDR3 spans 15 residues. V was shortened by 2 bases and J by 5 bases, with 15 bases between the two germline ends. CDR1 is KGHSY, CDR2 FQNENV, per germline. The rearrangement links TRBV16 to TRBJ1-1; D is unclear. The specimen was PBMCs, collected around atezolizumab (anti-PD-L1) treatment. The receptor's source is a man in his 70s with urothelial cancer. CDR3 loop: CASSQTPAGGTEAFF. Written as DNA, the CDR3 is TGTGCCAGCAGCCAAACCCCGGCGGGTGGTACTGAAGCTTTCTTT.